This T cell receptor beta chain was documented in a study of cytomegalovirus exposure and HLA in healthy donors. Overall study: The 110 or so validation repertoires were produced on the same platform as the roughly 690 repertoires of the first cohort. This was reported in a later analysis. General study results and limits: Overall, roughly 160 TCR beta chains were annotated as cytomegalovirus-associated.

About this clone: Its antigen remains unidentified.

Data came from immunoSEQ multiplex PCR; TCRdb stores just in-frame clones and leaves some out. The sample has about 240,000 clones; 70% to 90% are singletons. The specimen sequenced was PBMCs. The TCR comes from a woman in her 30s in good health and CMV-seropositive.

Here the CDR3 DNA reads TGTGCTAGTGGTCTACTGACAGGGGGAGAAGGCAATCAGCCCCAGCATTTT. Its translation: CASGLLTGGEGNQPQHF. V and J are TRBV12-5 and TRBJ1-5; TRBD1 agrees at 9 bases. The CDR3 loop spans 17 amino acids. With 5 bases clipped from V and 2 bases from J, the junction kept 10 bases outside the gene matches. Germline V gives CDR1 LGHNT, CDR2 FRNRAP.